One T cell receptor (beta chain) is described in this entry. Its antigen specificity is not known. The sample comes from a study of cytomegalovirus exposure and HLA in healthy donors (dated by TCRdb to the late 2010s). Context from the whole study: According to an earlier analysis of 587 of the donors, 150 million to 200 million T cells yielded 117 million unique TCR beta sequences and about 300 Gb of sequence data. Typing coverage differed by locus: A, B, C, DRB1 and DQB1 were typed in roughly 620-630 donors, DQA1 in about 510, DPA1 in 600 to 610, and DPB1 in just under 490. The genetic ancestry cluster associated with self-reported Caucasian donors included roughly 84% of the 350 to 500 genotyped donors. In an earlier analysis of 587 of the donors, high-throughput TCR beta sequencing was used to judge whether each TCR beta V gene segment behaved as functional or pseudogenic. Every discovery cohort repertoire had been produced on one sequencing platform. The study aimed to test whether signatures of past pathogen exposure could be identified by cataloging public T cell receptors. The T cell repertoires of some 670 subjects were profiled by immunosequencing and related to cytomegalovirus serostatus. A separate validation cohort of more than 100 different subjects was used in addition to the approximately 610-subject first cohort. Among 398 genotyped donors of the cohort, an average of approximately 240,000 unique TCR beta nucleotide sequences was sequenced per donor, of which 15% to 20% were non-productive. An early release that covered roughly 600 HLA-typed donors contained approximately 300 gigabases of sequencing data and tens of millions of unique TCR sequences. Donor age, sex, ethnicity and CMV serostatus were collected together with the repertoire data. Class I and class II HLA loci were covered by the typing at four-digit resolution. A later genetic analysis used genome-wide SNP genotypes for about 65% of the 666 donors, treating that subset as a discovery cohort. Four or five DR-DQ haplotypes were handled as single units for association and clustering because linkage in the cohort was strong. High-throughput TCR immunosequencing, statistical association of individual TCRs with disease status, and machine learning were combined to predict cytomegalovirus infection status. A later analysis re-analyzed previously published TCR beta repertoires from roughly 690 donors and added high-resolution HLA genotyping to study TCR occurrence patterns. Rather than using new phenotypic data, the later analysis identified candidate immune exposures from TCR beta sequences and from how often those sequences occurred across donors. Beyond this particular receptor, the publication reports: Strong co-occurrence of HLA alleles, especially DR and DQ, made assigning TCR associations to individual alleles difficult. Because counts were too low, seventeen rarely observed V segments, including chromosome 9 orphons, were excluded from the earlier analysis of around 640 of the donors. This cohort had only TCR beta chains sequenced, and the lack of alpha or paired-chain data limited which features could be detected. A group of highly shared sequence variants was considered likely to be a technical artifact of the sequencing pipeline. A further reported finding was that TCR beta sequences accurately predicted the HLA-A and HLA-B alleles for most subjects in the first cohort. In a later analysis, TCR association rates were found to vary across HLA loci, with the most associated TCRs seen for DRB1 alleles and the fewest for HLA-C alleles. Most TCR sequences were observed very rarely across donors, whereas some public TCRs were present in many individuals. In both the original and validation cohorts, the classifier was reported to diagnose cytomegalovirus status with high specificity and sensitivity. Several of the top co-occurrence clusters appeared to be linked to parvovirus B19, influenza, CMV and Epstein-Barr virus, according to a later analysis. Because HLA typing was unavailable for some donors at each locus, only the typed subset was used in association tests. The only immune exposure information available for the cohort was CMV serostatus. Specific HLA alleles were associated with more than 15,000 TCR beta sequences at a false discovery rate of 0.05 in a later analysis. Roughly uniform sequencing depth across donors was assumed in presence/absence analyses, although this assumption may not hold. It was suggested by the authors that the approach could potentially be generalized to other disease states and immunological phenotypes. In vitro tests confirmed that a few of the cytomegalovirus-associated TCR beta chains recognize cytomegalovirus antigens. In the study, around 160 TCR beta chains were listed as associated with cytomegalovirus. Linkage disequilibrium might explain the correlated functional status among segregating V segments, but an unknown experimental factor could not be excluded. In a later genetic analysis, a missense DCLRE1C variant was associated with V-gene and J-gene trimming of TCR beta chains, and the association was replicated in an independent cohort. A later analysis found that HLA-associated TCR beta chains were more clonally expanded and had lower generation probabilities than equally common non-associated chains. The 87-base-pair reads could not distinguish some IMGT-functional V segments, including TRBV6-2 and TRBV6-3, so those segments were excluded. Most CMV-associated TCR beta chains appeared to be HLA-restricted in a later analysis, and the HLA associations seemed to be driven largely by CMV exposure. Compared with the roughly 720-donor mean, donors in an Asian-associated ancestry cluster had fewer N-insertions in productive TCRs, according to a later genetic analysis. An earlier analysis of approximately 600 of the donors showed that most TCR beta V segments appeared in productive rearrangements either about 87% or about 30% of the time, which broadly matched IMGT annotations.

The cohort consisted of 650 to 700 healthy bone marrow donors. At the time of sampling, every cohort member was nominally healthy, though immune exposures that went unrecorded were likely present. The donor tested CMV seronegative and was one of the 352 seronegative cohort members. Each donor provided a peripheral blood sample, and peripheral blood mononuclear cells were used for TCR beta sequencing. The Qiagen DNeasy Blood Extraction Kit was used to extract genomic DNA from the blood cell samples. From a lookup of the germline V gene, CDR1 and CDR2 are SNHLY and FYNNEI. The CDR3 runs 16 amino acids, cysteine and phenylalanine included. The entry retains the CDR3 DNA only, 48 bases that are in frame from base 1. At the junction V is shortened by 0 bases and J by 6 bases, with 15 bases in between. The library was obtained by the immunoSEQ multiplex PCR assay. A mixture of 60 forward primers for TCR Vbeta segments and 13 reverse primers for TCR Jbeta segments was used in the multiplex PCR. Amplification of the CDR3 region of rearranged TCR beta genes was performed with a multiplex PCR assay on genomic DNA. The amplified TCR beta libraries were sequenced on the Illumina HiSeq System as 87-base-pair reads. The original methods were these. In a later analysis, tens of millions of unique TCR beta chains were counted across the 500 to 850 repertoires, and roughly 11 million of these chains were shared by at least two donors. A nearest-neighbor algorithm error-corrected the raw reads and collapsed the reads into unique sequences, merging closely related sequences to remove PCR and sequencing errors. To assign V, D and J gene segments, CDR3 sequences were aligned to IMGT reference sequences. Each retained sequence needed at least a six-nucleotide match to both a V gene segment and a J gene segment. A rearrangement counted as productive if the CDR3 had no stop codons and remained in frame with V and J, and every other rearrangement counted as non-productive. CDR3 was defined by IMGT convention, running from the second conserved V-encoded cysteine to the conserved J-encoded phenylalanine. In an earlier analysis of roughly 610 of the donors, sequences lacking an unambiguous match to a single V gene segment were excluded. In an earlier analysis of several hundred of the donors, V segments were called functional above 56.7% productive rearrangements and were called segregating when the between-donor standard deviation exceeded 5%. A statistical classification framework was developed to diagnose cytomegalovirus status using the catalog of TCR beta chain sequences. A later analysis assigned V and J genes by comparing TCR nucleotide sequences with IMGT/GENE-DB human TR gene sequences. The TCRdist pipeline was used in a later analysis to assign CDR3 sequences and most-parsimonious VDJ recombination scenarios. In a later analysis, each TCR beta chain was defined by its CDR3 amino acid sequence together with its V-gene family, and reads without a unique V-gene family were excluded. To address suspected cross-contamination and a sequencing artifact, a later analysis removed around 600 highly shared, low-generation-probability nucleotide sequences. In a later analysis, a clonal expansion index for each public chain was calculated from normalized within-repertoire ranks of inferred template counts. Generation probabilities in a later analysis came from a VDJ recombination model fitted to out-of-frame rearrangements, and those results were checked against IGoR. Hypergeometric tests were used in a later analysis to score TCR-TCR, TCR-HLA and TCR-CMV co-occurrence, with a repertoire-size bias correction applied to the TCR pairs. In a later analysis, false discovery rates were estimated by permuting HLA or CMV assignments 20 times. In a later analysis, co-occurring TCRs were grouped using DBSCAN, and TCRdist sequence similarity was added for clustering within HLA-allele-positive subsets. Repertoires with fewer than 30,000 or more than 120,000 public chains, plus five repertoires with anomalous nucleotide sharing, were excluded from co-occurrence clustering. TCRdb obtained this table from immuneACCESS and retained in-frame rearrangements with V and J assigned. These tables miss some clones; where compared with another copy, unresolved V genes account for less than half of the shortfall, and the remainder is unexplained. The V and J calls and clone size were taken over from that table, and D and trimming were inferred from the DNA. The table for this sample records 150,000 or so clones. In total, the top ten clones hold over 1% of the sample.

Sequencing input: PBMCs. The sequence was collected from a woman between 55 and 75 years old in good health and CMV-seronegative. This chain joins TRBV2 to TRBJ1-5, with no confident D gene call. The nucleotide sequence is TGTGCCAGCAGTGAAGCGCTGGGAGAACGGGGTCAGCCCCAGCATTTT. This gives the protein CASSEALGERGQPQHF.